This T cell receptor beta chain came from a study of cytomegalovirus exposure and HLA in healthy donors. Study observations and caveats: Fewer N-insertions than the 666-donor mean were reportedly shown by an Asian-associated ancestry cluster in a later analysis.

Germline values: CDR1 MNHNS, CDR2 SASEGT. V shed 4 bases and J shed 1 base, with 8 bases lying between them. This CDR3 region has 14 residues. On this clone: Its antigen remains unknown.

PCR was performed using 60 Vbeta and 13 Jbeta primers. Sequencing used immunoSEQ multiplex PCR; TCRdb keeps in-frame clones, though not all of them. The sample records 150,000 to 160,000 clones, around 68% being singletons. Material for sequencing was PBMCs. This chain connects TRBV6-1 to TRBJ1-5, with unresolved D. The TCR comes from a man aged 30 to 45 in good health and CMV-seronegative. CDR3 sequence: CASSASLSNQPQHF. CDR3 in DNA: TGTGCCAGCAGTGCCTCGTTGAGCAATCAGCCCCAGCATTTT.